This T cell receptor beta chain comes out of a study of T cells in Graves' hyperthyroidism and ophthalmopathy. Study-wide findings and caveats: Ophthalmopathy was told apart from stable hyperthyroidism by a 13 V-J model.

Individuals with ophthalmopathy presented a Clinical Activity Score of at least 3, a NOSPECS grade of at least 4 and a duration under 3 months. Amplification of TCR beta CDR3 regions was performed using RNA transcripts as template. A first-round RT-PCR of the TCR CDR3 used the HTBI primer set. TCRdb reprocessed the multiplex PCR reads with MiXCR, giving one entry per CDR3 protein. The top ten hold about 19% of the sample, which has 300,000 to 450,000 distinct CDR3 sequences, about 14% seen once. Germline V gives CDR1 KGHSH, CDR2 LQKENI. The CDR3 consists of 18 residues. The V gene end was trimmed by 4 bases and the J gene end by 2 bases; junction bases not matched to a gene: 11. This clonotype was recorded a few times. Its antigen is currently unknown.

This receptor was obtained from a woman aged 30 to 39 with Graves' ophthalmopathy. The rearrangement links TRBV18 to TRBJ2-2; TRBD2 matches 9 bases. Specimen: blood. CDR3 sequence (DNA): TGTGCCAGCTCACGACTGATGGTAGCGGGGGCAAACACCGGGGAGCTGTTTTTT. Encoded protein: CASSRLMVAGANTGELFF.